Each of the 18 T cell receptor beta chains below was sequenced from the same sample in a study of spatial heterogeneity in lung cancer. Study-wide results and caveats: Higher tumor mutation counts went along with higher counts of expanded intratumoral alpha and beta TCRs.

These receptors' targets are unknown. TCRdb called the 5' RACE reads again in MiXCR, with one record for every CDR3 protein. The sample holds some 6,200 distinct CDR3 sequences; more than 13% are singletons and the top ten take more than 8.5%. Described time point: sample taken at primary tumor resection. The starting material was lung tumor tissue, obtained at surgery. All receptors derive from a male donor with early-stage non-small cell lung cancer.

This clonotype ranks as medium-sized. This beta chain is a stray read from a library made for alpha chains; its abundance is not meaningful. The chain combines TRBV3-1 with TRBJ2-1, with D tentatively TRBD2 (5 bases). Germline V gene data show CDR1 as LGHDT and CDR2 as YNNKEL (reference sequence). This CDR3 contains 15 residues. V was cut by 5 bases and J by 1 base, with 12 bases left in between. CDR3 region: CASSTRLLSYNEQFF. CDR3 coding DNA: TGTGCCAGCAGCACCCGACTACTTTCCTACAATGAGCAGTTCTTC.

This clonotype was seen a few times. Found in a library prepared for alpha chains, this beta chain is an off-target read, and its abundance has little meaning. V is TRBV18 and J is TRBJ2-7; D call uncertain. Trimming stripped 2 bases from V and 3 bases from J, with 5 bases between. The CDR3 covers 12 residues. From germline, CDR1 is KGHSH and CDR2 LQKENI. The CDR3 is CASSPFGYEQYF. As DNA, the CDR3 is TGTGCCAGCTCACCATTCGGCTACGAGCAGTACTTC. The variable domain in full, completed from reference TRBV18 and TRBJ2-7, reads NAGVMQNPRHLVRRRGQEARLRCSPMKGHSHVYWYRQLPEEGLKFMVYLQKENIIDESGMPKERFSAEFPKEGPSILRIQQVVRGDSAAYFCASSPFGYEQYFGPGTRLTVT.

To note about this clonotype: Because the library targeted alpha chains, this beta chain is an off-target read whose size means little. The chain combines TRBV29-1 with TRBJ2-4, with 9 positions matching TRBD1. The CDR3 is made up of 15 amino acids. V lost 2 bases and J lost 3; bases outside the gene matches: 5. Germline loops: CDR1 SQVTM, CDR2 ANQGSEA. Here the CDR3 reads CSVERTGEGKNIQYF. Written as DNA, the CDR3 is TGCAGCGTTGAAAGGACAGGGGAAGGCAAAAACATTCAGTACTTC.

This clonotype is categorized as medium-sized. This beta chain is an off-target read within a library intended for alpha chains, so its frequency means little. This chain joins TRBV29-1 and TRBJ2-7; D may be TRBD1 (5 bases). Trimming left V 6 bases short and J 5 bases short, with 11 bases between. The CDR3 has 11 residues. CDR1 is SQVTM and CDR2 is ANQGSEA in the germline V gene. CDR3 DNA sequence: TGCAGCGTCAGGGTGAACAACGAGCAGTACTTC. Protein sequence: CSVRVNNEQYF.

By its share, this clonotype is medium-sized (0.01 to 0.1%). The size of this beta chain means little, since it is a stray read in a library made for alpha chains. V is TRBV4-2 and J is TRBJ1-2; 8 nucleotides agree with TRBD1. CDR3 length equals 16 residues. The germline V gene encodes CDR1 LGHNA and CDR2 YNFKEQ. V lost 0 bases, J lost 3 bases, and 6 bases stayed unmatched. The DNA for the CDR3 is TGTGCCAGCAGCCAAGATGGGCAGGGGGCTTACTATGGCTACACCTTC. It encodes CASSQDGQGAYYGYTF.

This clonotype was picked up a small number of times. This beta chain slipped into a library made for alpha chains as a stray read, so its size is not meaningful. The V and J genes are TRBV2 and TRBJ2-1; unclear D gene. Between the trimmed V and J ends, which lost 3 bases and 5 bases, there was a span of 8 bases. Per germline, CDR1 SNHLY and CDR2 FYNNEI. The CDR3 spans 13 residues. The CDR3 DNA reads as TGTGCCAGCAGTGAGGTCAGAAACAATGAGCAGTTCTTC. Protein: CASSEVRNNEQFF.

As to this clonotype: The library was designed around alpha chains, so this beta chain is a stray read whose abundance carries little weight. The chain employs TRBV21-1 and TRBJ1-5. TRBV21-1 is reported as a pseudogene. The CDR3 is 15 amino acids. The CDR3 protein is CASSKPYDSNQPQHF. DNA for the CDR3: TGTGCCAGCAGCAAACCTTACGACAGCAATCAGCCCCAGCATTTT.

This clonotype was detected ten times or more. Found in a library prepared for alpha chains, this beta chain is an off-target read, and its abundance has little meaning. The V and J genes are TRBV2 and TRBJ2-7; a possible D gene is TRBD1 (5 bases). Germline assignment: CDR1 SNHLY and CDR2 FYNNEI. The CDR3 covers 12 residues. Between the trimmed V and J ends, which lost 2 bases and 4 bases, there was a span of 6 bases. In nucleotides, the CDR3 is TGTGCCAGCAGTGAAAGGGGTTACGAGCAGTACTTC. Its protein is CASSERGYEQYF. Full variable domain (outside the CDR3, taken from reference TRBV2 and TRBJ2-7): EPEVTQTPSHQVTQMGQEVILRCVPISNHLYFYWYRQILGQKVEFLVSFYNNEISEKSEIFDDQFSVERPDGSNFTLKIRSTKLEDSAMYFCASSERGYEQYFGPGTRLTVT.

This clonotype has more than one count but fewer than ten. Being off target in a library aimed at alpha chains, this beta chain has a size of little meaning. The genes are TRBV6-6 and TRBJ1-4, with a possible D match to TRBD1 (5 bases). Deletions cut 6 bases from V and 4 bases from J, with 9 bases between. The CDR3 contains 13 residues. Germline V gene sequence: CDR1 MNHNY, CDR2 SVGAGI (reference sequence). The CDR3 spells CASSRRDNEKLFF. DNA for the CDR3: TGTGCCAGCAGCCGCAGGGATAATGAAAAACTGTTTTTT.

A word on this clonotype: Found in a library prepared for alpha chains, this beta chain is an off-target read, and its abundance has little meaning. In nucleotides, the CDR3 is TGTGCCACGCTAGCGGGGGGGCCAAGCGGGCGGCCCCAGCATTTT. It specifies CATLAGGPSGRPQHF. This chain joins TRBV6-6 and TRBJ1-5; D perhaps matches TRBD1 (6 bases). V shed 10 bases and J shed 9 bases, with 25 bases lying between them. The CDR3 has 15 amino acids. Germline CDR1 is MNHNY and CDR2 is SVGAGI (reference sequence).

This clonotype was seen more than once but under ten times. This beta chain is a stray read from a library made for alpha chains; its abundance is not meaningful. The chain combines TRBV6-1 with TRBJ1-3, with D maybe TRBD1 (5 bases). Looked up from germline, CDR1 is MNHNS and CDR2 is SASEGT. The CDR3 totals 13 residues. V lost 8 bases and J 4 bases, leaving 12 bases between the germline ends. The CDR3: CASGGEGGNTIYF. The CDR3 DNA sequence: TGTGCCAGCGGGGGTGAGGGAGGAAACACCATATATTTT.

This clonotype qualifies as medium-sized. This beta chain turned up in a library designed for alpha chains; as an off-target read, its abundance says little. The CDR3 sequence: CAISESTSVYEQYF. CDR3 DNA sequence: TGTGCCATCAGTGAGTCGACCAGCGTCTACGAGCAGTACTTC. V gene TRBV10-3 combines with J gene TRBJ2-7, with no clear D. Germline V gene data show CDR1 as ENHRY and CDR2 as SYGVKD. Between the trimmed V and J ends, which lost 0 bases and 3 bases, there was a span of 9 bases. This CDR3 region has 14 residues.

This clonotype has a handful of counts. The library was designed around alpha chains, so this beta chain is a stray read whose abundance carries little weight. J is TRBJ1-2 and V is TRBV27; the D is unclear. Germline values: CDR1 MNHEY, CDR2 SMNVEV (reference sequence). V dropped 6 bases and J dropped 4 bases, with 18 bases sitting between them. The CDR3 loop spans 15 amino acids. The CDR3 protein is CASSEDRGRIYGYTF. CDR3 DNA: TGTGCCAGCAGCGAGGACCGCGGACGGATCTATGGCTACACCTTC.

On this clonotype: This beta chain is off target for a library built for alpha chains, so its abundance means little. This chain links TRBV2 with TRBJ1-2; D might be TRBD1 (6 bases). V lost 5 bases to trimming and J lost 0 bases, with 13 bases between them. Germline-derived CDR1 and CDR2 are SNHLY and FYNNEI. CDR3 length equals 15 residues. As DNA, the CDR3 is TGTGCCAGCAGTTCTTCAGGGGAACCTAACTATGGCTACACCTTC. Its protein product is CASSSSGEPNYGYTF.

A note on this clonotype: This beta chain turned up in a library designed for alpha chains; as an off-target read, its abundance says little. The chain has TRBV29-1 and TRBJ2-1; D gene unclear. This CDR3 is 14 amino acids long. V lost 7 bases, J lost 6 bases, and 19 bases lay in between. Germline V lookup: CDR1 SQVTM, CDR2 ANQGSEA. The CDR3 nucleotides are TGCAGCGCTCCCCTGGGCGTGGGCCTCAATGAGCAGTTCTTC. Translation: CSAPLGVGLNEQFF.

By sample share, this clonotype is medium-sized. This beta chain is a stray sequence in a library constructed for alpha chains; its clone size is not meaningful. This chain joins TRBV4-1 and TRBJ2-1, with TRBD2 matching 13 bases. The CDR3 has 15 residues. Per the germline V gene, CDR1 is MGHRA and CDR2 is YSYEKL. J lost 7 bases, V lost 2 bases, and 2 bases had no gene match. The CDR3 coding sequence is TGCGCCAGCAGCCAACCGACTAGCGGGAGGAATGAGCAGTTCTTC. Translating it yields CASSQPTSGRNEQFF.

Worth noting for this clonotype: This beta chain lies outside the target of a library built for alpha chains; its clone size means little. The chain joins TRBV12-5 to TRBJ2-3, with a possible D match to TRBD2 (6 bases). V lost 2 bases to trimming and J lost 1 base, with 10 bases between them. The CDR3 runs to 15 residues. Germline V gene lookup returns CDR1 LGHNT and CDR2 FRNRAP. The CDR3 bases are TGTGCTAGTGGTTTGAGGGACTTCCGCACAGATACGCAGTATTTT. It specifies CASGLRDFRTDTQYF.

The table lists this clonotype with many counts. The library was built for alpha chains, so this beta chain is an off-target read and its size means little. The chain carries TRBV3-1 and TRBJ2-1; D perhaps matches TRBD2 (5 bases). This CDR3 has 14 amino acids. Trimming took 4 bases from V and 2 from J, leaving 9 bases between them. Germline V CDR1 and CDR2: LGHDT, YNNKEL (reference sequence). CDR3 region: CASSRRPTYNEQFF. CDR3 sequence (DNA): TGTGCCAGCAGCCGGAGGCCTACCTACAATGAGCAGTTCTTC.